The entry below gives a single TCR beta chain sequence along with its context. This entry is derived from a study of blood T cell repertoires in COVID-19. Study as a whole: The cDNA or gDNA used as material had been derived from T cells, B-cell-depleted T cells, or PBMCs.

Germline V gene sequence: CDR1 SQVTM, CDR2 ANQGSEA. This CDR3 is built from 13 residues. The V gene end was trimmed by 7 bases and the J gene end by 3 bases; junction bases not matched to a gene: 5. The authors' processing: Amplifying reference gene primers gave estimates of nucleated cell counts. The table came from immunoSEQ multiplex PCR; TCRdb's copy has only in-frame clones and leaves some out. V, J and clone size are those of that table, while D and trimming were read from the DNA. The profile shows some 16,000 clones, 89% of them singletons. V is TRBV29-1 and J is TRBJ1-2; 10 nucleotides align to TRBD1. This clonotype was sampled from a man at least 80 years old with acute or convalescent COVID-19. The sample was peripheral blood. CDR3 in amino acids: CSALDRGHYGYTF. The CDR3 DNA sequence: TGCAGCGCTCTCGACAGGGGGCACTATGGCTACACCTTC.